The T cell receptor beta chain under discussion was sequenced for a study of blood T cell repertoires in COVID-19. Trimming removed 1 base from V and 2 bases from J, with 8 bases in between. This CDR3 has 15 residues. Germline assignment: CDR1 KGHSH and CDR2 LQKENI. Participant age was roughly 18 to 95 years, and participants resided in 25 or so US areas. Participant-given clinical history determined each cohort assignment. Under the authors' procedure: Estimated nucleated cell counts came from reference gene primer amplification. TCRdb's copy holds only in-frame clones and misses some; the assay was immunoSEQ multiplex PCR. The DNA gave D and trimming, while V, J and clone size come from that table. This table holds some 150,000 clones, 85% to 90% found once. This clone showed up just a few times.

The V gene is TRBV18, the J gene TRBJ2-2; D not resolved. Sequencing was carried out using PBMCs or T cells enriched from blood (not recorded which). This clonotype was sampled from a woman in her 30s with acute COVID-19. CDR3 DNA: TGTGCCAGCTCACCACTCGGGTCAAACACCGGGGAGCTGTTTTTT. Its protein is CASSPLGSNTGELFF.